The T cell receptor (beta chain) described here comes from a study of cytomegalovirus exposure and HLA in healthy donors. Amplification used 60 Vbeta primers and 13 Jbeta primers. TCRdb's table, derived via immunoSEQ multiplex PCR, lists solely in-frame clones and lacks some. The sample records roughly 150,000 clones, roughly 84% being singletons. With V trimmed by 5 bases and J by 6 bases, 8 bases remained unmatched. The V gene's germline CDR1 is MNHEY and CDR2 SMNVEV (reference sequence). CDR3 length: 17 residues. The chain couples TRBV27 to TRBJ2-1; 15 bases align to TRBD2. Input material: PBMCs. This TCR came from a boy aged 2 to 9 in good health and CMV-seronegative. The CDR3 sequence: CASSQEGLAGGPNEQFF. The CDR3 coding sequence is TGTGCCAGCAGTCAGGAAGGACTAGCGGGAGGGCCCAATGAGCAGTTCTTC.